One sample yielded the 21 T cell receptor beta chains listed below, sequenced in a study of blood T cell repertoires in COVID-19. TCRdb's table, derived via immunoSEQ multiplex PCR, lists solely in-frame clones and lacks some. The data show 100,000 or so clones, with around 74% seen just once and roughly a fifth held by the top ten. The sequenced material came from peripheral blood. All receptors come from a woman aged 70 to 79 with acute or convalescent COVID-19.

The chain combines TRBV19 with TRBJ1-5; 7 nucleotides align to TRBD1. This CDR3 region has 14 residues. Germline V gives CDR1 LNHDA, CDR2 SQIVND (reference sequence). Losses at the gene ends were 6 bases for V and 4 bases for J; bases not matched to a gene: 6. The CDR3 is CASRGQGVNQPQHF. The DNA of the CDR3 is TGTGCCAGTAGGGGGCAGGGGGTTAATCAGCCCCAGCATTTT.

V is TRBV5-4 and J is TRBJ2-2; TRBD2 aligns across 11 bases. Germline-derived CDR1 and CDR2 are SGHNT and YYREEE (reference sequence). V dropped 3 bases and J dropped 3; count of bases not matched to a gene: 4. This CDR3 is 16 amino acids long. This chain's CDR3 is CASSSLAGGYTGELFF. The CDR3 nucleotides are TGTGCCAGCAGCTCCCTAGCGGGGGGTTACACCGGGGAGCTGTTTTTT.

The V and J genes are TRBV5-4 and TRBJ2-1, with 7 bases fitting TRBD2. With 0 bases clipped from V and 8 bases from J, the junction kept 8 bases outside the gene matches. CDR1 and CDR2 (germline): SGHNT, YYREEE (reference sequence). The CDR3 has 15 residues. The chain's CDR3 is CASSLVGGRYDEQFF. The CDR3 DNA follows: TGTGCCAGCAGCTTGGTCGGGGGGAGGTACGATGAGCAGTTCTTC.

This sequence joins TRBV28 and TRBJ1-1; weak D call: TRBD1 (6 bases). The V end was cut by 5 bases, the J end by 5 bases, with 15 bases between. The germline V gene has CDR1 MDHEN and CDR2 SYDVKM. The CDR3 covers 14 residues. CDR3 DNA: TGTGCCAGCAGTGCTACAGGGAGACGGACTGAAGCTTTCTTT. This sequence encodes CASSATGRRTEAFF.

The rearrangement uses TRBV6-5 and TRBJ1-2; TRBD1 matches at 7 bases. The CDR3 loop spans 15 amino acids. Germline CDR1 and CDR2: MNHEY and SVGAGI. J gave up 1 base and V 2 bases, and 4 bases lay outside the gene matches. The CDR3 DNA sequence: TGTGCCAGCAGTTACCTGGACAGGAATAACTATGGCTACACCTTC. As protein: CASSYLDRNNYGYTF.

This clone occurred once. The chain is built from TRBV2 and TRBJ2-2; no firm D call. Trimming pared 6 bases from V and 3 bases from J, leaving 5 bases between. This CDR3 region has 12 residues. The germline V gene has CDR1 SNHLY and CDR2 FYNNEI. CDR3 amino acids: CASSVDTGELFF. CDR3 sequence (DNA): TGTGCCAGCAGCGTTGACACCGGGGAGCTGTTTTTT. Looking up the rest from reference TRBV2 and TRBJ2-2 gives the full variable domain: EPEVTQTPSHQVTQMGQEVILRCVPISNHLYFYWYRQILGQKVEFLVSFYNNEISEKSEIFDDQFSVERPDGSNFTLKIRSTKLEDSAMYFCASSVDTGELFFGEGSRLTVL.

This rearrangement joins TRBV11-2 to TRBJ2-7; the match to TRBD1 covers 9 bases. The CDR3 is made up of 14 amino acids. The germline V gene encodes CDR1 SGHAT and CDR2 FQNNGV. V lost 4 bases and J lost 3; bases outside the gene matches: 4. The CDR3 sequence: CASSSRDRVYEQYF. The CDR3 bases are TGTGCCAGCAGCTCCCGGGACAGGGTCTACGAGCAGTACTTC.

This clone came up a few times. This chain's CDR3 is CASSYGTHLGDEQFF. DNA for the CDR3: TGTGCCAGCAGTTACGGGACTCACCTTGGGGATGAGCAGTTCTTC. The J gene is TRBJ2-1, the V gene TRBV7-9, with D possibly matching TRBD2 (6 bases). Germline V CDR1 and CDR2: SEHNR, FQNEAQ (reference sequence). This CDR3 comprises 15 residues. Trimming removed 6 bases at V and 8 bases at J, with 20 bases between.

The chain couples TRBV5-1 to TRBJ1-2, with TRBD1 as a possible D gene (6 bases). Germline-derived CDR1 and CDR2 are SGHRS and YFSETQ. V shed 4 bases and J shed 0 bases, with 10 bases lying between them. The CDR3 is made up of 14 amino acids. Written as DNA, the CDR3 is TGCGCCAGCAGCGTCGGGGACACTAACTATGGCTACACCTTC. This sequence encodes CASSVGDTNYGYTF. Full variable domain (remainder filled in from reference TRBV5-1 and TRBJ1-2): KAGVTQTPRYLIKTRGQQVTLSCSPISGHRSVSWYQQTPGQGLQFLFEYFSETQRNKGNFPGRFSGRQFSNSRSEMNVSTLELGDSALYLCASSVGDTNYGYTFGSGTRLTVV.

Written as DNA, the CDR3 is TGTGCCTGGAGTAGGGACAGTGAGCAGTTCTTC. Its translation is CAWSRDSEQFF. This sequence joins TRBV30 and TRBJ2-1; TRBD1 agrees at 7 bases. V gave up 2 bases and J gave up 9 bases; unmatched junction bases: 1. Germline V gene data show CDR1 as GTSNPN and CDR2 as SVGIG (reference sequence). The CDR3 has 11 residues.

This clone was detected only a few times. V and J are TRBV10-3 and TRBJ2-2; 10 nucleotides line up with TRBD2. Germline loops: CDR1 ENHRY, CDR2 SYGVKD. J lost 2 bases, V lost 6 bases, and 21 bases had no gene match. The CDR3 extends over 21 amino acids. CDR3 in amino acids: CAIRVGQGASGGPINTGELFF. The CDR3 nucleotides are TGTGCCATCAGGGTAGGGCAGGGCGCTAGCGGGGGCCCGATCAACACCGGGGAGCTGTTTTTT.

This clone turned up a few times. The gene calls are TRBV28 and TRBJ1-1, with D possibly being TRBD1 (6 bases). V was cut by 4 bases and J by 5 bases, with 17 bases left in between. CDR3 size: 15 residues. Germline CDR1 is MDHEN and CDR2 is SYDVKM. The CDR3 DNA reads TGTGCCAGCAGTTCTCCTATTCCACAGGGAACTGAAGCTTTCTTT. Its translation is CASSSPIPQGTEAFF.

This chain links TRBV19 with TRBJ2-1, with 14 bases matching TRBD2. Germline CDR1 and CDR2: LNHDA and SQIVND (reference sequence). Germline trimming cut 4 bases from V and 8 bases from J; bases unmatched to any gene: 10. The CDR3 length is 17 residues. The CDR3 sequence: CASSTWTSGGPGDEQFF. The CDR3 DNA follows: TGTGCCAGTAGTACCTGGACTAGCGGGGGGCCAGGTGATGAGCAGTTCTTC.

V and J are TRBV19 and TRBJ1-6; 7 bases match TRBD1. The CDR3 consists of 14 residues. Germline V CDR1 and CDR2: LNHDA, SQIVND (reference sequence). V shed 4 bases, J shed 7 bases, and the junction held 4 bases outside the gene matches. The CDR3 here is CASSTGQENSPLHF. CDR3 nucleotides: TGTGCCAGTAGTACTGGACAGGAGAATTCACCCCTCCACTTT. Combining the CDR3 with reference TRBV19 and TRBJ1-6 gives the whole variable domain DGGITQSPKYLFRKEGQNVTLSCEQNLNHDAMYWYRQDPGQGLRLIYYSQIVNDFQKGDIAEGYSVSREKKESFPLTVTSAQKNPTAFYLCASSTGQENSPLHFGNGTRLTVT.

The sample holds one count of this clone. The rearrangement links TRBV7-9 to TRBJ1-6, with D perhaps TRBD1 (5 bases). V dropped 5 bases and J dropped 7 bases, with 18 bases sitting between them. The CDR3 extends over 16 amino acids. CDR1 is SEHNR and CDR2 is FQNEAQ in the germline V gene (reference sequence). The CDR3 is CASSQASGHSNSPLHF. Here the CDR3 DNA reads TGTGCCAGCAGCCAGGCCTCCGGACACTCAAATTCACCCCTCCACTTT.

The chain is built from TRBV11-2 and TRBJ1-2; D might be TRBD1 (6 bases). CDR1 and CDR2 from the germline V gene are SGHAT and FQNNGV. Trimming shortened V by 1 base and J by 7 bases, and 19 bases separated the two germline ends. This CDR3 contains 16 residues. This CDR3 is CASSLGAGATSSGYTF. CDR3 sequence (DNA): TGTGCCAGCAGCTTAGGGGCAGGGGCCACTTCCAGTGGCTACACCTTC.

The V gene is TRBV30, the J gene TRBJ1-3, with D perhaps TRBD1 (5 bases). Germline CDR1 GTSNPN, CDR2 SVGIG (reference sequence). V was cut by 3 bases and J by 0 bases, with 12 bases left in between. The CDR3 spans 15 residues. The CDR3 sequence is CAWRKLQDSGNTIYF. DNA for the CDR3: TGTGCCTGGAGAAAATTACAGGACTCTGGAAACACCATATATTTT.

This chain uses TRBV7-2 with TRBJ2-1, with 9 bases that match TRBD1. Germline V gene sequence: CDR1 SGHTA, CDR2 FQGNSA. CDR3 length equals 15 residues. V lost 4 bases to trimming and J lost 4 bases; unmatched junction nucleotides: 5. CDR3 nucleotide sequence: TGTGCCAGCAGCTGGGGGACAGGGAATTACAATGAGCAGTTCTTC. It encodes CASSWGTGNYNEQFF.

The CDR3 region has the DNA TGTGCCAGCAGCCCAAGGACTAGCGCGGGGGAGACCCAGTACTTC. It codes for CASSPRTSAGETQYF. This chain connects TRBV7-9 to TRBJ2-5; 9 nucleotides agree with TRBD2. The length of the CDR3 is 15 residues. Germline V lookup: CDR1 SEHNR, CDR2 FQNEAQ (reference sequence). J lost 5 bases, V lost 5 bases, and 9 bases had no gene match.

CDR3 DNA sequence: TGTGCCAGCAGCTTAGCGACAGCTGGGGAGACCCAGTACTTC. Protein sequence: CASSLATAGETQYF. The gene calls are TRBV7-2 and TRBJ2-5, with D possibly TRBD1 on 5 matching bases. Trimming shortened V by 0 bases and J by 5 bases, and 10 bases separated the two germline ends. The CDR3 covers 14 residues. CDR1 and CDR2 from the germline V gene are SGHTA and FQGNSA.

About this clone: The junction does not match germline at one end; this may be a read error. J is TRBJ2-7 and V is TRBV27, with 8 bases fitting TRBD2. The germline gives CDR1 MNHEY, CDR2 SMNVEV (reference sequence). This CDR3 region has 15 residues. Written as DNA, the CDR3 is TGTGCCAGCAGTTTCGGGGGACTAGATTCCTCCGAGCAGTACTTC. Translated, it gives CASSFGGLDSSEQYF.